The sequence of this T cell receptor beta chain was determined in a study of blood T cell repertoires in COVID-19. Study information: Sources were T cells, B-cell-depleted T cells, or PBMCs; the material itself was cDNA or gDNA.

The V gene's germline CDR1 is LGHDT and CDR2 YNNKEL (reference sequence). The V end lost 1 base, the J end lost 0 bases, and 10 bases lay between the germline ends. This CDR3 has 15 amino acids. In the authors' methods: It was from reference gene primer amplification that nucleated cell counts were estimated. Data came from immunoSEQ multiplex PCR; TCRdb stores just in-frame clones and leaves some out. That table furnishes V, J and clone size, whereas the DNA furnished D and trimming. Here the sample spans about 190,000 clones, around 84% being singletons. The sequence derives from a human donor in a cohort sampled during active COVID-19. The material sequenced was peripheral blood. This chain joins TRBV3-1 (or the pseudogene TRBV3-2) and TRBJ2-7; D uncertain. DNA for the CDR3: TGTGCCAGCAGCCAAGCGTGGAGTAGCTCCTACGAGCAGTACTTC. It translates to CASSQAWSSSYEQYF.